This T cell receptor beta chain was obtained from a study of post-analysis software for immune sequencing data. Regarding the study as a whole: Patients showed TRBV5-6, TRBV5-1 and TRBV20-1 among four to six TRBV segments more frequent than in controls.

Comment on this clonotype: Its antigen is not identified.

V lost 7 bases and J lost 8, with 14 bases in between. Germline loops: CDR1 SQVTM, CDR2 ANQGSEA. This CDR3 is built from 12 residues. Sequencing libraries made from TCR beta cDNA carried unique molecular identifiers. It was from about 0.94 to 9.7 million T cells that 450,000 to 550,000 cDNA molecules came. In TCRdb, the PCR reads were re-called with MiXCR into one record per CDR3 protein. The table records 700,000 to 800,000 distinct CDR3 sequences, 30% of them present only once. This TCR was recovered from a girl aged 5-17 years with multiple sclerosis. Source material: blood. The chain uses TRBV29-1 and TRBJ1-4; D remains unclear. CDR3 region: CSAAVGGEKLFF. CDR3 nucleotide sequence: TGCAGCGCAGCGGTCGGAGGGGAAAAACTGTTTTTT. The full variable domain, with the rest looked up from reference TRBV29-1 and TRBJ1-4, is SAVISQKPSRDICQRGTSLTIQCQVDSQVTMMFWYRQQPGQSLTLIATANQGSEATYESGFVIDKFPISRPNLTFSTLTVSNMSPEDSSIYLCSAAVGGEKLFFGSGTQLSVL.